This T cell receptor beta chain was documented in a study of blood T cell repertoires in COVID-19. Whole-study context: Both acute and convalescent COVID-19 samples were obtained from the United States, Italy and Spain. T cells, B-cell-depleted T cells, or PBMCs supplied cDNA or gDNA.

The CDR3 sequence is 16 residues long. CDR1 and CDR2 (germline): LGHNA, YSLEER. The V and J ends lost 3 bases and 4 bases respectively, with 15 bases between them. Study processing details: Amplification with reference gene primers provided the estimates of nucleated cell counts. Here immunoSEQ multiplex PCR was the method, and the copy in TCRdb shows in-frame clones only, minus some. V and J calls and clone size are copied from that table; D and trimming were computed from the DNA. The sample carries 130,000 to 150,000 clones, roughly 80% recorded once. Only a few counts were recorded for this clone.

The clonotype was recovered from a woman between 35 and 50 years old with active or convalescent COVID-19. Sequencing was done on a sample of peripheral blood. The gene calls are TRBV4-3 and TRBJ1-4, with a possible D match to TRBD1 (5 bases). The CDR3 sequence: CASSHGRGIGNEKLFF. CDR3 DNA sequence: TGCGCCAGCAGCCATGGGAGGGGAATTGGTAATGAAAAACTGTTTTTT.